This T cell receptor beta chain was sequenced in a study of early T cells in non-severe SARS-CoV-2 infection. On the study more broadly: Chains were unpaired, as sequencing was done on bulk RNA from unsorted whole blood. Findings and caveats of the study: Clonotype matching in VDJdb favored anti-spike CD8 responses and did not capture private and CD4 specificities.

CDR1 SGHVS and CDR2 FNYEAQ come from the germline V gene. The CDR3 length is 15 residues. Trimming cost V 2 bases and J 0 bases, with 9 bases left between them. Unique molecular identifiers tagged individual cDNA molecules. TCRdb ran MiXCR on the 5' RACE reads and lists one entry per CDR3 protein. The sample holds more than 65,000 distinct CDR3 sequences, 9% to 15% seen once. Of note for this clonotype: Antigen: not known.

The sequencing sample was made of whole blood. The sequence came from an adult who was a healthcare worker with PCR-confirmed SARS-CoV-2 infection or an uninfected control (not recorded which). The chain is built from TRBV7-6 and TRBJ2-3; the D gene is possibly TRBD2 (5 bases). CDR3 DNA sequence: TGTGCCAGCAGCTTACAGCAGCGGAGCACAGATACGCAGTATTTT. It yields the protein CASSLQQRSTDTQYF.